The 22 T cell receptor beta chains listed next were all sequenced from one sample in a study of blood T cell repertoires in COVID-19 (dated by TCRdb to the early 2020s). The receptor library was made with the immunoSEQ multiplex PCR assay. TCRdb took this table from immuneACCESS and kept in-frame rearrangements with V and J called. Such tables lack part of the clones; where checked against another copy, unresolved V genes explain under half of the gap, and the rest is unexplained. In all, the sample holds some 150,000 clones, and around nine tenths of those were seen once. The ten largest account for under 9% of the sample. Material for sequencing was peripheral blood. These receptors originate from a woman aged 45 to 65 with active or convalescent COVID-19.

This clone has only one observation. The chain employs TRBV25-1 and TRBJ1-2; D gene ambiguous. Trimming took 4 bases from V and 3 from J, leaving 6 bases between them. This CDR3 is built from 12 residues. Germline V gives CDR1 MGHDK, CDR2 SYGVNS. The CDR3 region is CASSGRYYGYTF. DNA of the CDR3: TGTGCCAGCAGTGGGAGATACTATGGCTACACCTTC.

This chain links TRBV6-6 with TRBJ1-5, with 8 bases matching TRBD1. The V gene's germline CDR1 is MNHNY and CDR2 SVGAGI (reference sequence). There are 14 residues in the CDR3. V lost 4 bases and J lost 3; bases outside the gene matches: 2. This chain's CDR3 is CASSSGGNNQPQHF. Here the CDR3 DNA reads TGTGCCAGCAGTTCAGGGGGCAACAATCAGCCCCAGCATTTT.

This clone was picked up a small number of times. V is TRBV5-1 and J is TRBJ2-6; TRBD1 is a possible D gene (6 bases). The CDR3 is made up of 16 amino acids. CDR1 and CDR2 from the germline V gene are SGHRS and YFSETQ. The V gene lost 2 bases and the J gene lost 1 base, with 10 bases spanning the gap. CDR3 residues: CASSFTGTSGANVLTF. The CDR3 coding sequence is TGCGCCAGCAGCTTCACAGGGACATCTGGGGCCAACGTCCTGACTTTC.

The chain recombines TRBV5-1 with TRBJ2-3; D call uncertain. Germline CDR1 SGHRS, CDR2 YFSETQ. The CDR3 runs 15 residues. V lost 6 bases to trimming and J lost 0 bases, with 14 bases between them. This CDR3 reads CASKFQWASTDTQYF. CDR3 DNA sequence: TGCGCCAGCAAGTTCCAGTGGGCTAGCACAGATACGCAGTATTTT.

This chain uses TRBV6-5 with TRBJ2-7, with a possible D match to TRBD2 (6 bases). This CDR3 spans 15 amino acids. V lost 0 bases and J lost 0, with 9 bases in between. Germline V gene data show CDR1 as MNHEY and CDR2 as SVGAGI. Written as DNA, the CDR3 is TGTGCCAGCAGTTACTCGAACGGGGGCTCCTACGAGCAGTACTTC. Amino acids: CASSYSNGGSYEQYF.

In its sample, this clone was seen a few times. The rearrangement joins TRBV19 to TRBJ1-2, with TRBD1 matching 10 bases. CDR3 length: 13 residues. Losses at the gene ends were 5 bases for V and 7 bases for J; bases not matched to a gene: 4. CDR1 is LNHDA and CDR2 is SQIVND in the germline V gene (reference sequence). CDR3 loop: CASSPTGGLGYTF. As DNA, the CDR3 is TGTGCCAGTAGTCCGACAGGGGGCCTTGGCTACACCTTC.

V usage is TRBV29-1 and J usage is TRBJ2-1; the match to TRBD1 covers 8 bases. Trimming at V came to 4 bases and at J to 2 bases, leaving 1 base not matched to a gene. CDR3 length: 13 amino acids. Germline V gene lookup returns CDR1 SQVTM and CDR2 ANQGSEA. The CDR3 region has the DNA TGCAGCGTTGGGACAGGGCCCTACAATGAGCAGTTCTTC. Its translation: CSVGTGPYNEQFF.

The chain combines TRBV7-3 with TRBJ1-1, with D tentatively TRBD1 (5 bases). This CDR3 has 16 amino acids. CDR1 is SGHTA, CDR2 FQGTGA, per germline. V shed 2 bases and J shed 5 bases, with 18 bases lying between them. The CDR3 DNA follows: TGTGCCAGCAGCTTACGTGGGATGGGGCGTATGACTGAAGCTTTCTTT. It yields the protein CASSLRGMGRMTEAFF.

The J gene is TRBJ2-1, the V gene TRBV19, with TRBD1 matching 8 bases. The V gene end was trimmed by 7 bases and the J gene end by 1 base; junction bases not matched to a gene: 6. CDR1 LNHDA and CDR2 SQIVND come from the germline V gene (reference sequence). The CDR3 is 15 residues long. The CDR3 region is CASTGGEGSYNEQFF. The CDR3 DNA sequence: TGTGCCAGTACAGGGGGCGAGGGGTCCTACAATGAGCAGTTCTTC.

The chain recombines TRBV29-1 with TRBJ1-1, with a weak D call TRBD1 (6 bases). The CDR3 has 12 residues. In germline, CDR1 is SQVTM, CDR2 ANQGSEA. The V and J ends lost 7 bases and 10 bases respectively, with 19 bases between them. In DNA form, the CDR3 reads TGCAGCGCCGATAGACAGCCCAGGGGAGCTTTCTTT. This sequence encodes CSADRQPRGAFF.

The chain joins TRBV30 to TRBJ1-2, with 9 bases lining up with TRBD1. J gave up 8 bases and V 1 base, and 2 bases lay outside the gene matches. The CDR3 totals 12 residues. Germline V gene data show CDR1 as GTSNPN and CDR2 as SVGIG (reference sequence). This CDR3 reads CAWSDRGQGYTF. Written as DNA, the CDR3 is TGTGCCTGGAGTGACAGGGGGCAAGGCTACACCTTC.

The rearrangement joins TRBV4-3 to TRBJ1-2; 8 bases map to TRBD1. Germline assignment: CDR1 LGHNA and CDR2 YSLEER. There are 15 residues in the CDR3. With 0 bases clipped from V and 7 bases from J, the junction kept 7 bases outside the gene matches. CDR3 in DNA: TGCGCCAGCAGCCAAGATCACAGGGGGGATTCTGGCTACACCTTC. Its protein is CASSQDHRGDSGYTF.

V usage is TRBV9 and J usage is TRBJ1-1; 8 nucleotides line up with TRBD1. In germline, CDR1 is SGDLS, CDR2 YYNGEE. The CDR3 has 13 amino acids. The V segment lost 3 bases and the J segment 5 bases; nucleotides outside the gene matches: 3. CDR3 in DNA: TGTGCCAGCAGCGGACAGGGGAGGACTGAAGCTTTCTTT. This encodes CASSGQGRTEAFF. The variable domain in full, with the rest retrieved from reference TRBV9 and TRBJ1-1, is DSGVTQTPKHLITATGQRVTLRCSPRSGDLSVYWYQQSLDQGLQFLIQYYNGEERAKGNILERFSAQQFPDLHSELNLSSLELGDSALYFCASSGQGRTEAFFGQGTRLTVV.

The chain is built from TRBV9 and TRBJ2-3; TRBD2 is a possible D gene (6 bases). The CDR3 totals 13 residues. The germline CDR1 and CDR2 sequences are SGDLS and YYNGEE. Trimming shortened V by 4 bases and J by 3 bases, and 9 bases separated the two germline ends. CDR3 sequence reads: CASSLAGTDTQYF. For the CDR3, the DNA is TGTGCCAGCAGCTTGGCGGGAACAGATACGCAGTATTTT.

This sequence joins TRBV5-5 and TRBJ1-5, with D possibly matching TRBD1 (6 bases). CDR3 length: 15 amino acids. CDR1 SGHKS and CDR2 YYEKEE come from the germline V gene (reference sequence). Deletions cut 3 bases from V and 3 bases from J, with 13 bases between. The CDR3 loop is CASSSRGGYNQPQHF. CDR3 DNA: TGTGCCAGCAGCTCGCGGGGGGGCTACAATCAGCCCCAGCATTTT.

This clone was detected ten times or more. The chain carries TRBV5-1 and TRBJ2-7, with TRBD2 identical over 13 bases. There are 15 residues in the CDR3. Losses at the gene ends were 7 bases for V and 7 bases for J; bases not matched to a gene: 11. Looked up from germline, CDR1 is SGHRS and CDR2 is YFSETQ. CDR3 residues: CASQYDGLAGDEQYF. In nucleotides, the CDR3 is TGCGCCAGCCAGTATGATGGACTAGCGGGAGATGAGCAGTACTTC.

The CDR3 bases are TGTGCCAGCAGTTCATCCGGGACTCTGAACACCGGGGAGCTGTTTTTT. Translated: CASSSSGTLNTGELFF. The rearrangement uses TRBV6-2 or TRBV6-3 and TRBJ2-2, with a weak D call TRBD2 (6 bases). The germline V gene encodes CDR1 MNHEY and CDR2 SVGEGT. Trimming left V 4 bases short and J 1 base short, with 13 bases between. This CDR3 has 16 residues.

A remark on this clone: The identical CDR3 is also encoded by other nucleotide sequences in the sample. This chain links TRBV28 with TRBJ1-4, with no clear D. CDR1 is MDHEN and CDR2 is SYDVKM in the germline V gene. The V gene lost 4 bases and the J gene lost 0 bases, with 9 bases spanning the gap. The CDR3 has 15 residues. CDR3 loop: CASSSSGATNEKLFF. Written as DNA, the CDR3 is TGTGCCAGCAGTTCGAGCGGTGCAACTAATGAAAAACTGTTTTTT. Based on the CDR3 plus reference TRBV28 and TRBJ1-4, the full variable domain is DVKVTQSSRYLVKRTGEKVFLECVQDMDHENMFWYRQDPGLGLRLIYFSYDVKMKEKGDIPEGYSVSREKKERFSLILESASTNQTSMYLCASSSSGATNEKLFFGSGTQLSVL.

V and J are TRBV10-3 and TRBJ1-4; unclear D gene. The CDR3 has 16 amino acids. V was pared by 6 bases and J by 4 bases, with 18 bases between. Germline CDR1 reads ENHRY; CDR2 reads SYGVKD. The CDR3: CAIRALPAGNNEKLFF. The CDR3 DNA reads TGTGCCATCAGGGCTCTTCCCGCGGGAAATAATGAAAAACTGTTTTTT.

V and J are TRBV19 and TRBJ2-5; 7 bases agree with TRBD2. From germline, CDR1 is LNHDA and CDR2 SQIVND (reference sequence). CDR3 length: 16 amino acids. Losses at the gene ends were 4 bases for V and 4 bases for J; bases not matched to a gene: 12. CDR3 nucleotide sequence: TGTGCCAGTAGTAACCCCCCCGGGTCGGGGGGAGAGACCCAGTACTTC. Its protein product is CASSNPPGSGGETQYF.

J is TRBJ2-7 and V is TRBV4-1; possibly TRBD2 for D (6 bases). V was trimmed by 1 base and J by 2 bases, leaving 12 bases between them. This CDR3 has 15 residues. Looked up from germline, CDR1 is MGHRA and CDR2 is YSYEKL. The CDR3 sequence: CASSQGPGRTYEQYF. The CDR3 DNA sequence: TGCGCCAGCAGCCAAGGGCCAGGGAGGACCTACGAGCAGTACTTC.

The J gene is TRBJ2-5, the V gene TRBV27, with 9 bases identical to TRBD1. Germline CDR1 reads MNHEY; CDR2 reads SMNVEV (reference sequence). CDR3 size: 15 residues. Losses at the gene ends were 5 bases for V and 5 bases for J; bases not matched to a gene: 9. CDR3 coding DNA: TGTGCCAGCAGTCCGGGGACAGGGCCACGGGAGACCCAGTACTTC. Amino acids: CASSPGTGPRETQYF.